A selection of T cell receptor beta chains follows, all from one sample in a study of response to subunit inactivated influenza vaccine. TCRdb redid the calling of the RT-PCR reads with MiXCR, one entry per CDR3 protein. Here the sample spans roughly 790,000 distinct CDR3 sequences, less than 25% being singletons. The material was PBMCs from blood, obtained roughly 5 days after vaccination. The receptors were gathered from a man aged 45 to 65 who received an inactivated influenza vaccine. Both conserved end residues are part of each CDR3. Each record gives: clone size, D gene, J gene, V gene, CDR3 DNA, CDR3 protein. D genes are given only for firm matches. Size values are once, few and many counts, or a class for expanded clones, and some rows have none.

few	.	TRBJ1-5	TRBV12-3/TRBV12-4	TGTGCCAGCAGTTTAGCGAGCAGGGGATCGCCCCAGCATTTT	CASSLASRGSPQHF
few	.	TRBJ2-2	TRBV9	TGTGCCAGCAGCGTAGGTTCCAGGAACACCGGGGAGCTGTTTTTT	CASSVGSRNTGELFF
.	TRBD1	TRBJ2-2	TRBV7-6	TGTGCCAGCAGCCTACAAACAGGGGCGAACACCGGGGAGCTGTTTTTT	CASSLQTGANTGELFF
.	TRBD1	TRBJ2-7	TRBV28	TGTGCCAGCAGCACCCCAGGGGGCGGGAACGAGCAGTACTTC	CASSTPGGGNEQYF
many	.	TRBJ2-1	TRBV7-3	TGTGCCAGCAGCTTAAGGGGGGGGGCGGTTGGCAATGAGCAGTTCTTC	CASSLRGGAVGNEQFF
.	.	TRBJ2-7	TRBV27	TGTGCCAGCAGGTCTCTGAGCTCCTACGAGCAGTACTTC	CASRSLSSYEQYF
.	TRBD1	TRBJ2-7	TRBV4-3	TGCGCCAGCAGCCAAGATCTTAACAGGGGCTACGAGCAGTACTTC	CASSQDLNRGYEQYF
.	.	TRBJ2-3	TRBV20-1	TGCAGTGCTAGAGCGTCCCTAGCGCTTAGCACAGATACGCAGTATTTT	CSARASLALSTDTQYF
many	TRBD1	TRBJ2-2	TRBV12-3/TRBV12-4	TGTGCCAGCAGGGCCGGGACAGGAAATGTTGCCAGAAACACCGGGGAGCTGTTTTTT	CASRAGTGNVARNTGELFF
few	.	TRBJ2-5	TRBV28	TGTGCCAGCAGTTTACCTCACGGGGGGCCAGAGACCCAGTACTTC	CASSLPHGGPETQYF
.	TRBD1	TRBJ1-5	TRBV12-3/TRBV12-4	TGTGCCAGCAGTGGATGGGACAGGGGGCCAAATCAGCCCCAGCATTTT	CASSGWDRGPNQPQHF
.	.	TRBJ2-3	TRBV5-5	TGTGCCAGCAGCCTCCTACTGGGGGCGTACACAGATACGCAGTATTTT	CASSLLLGAYTDTQYF
.	TRBD1	TRBJ2-1	TRBV12-5	TGTGCTAGTGGTTTGGTTCAGGGGGCTGGTGAGCAGTTCTTC	CASGLVQGAGEQFF
once	.	TRBJ2-3	TRBV20-1	TGCAGTGCTAGTCGGGTGGGAGGCACAGATACGCAGTATTTT	CSASRVGGTDTQYF
few	.	TRBJ1-2	TRBV12-3/TRBV12-4	TGTGCCAGCAGCTTTGACAGGATCTATGGCTACACCTTC	CASSFDRIYGYTF
few	.	TRBJ1-5	TRBV7-9	TGTGCCAGCAGCTCGGGGGAGGGCCTGAATCAGCCCCAGCATTTT	CASSSGEGLNQPQHF
few	TRBD2	TRBJ2-7	TRBV12-3/TRBV12-4	TGTGCCAGCAAGACTAGCGGGACCTACGAGCAGTACTTC	CASKTSGTYEQYF
few	.	TRBJ1-1	TRBV6-2/TRBV6-3	TGTGCCAGCAGTAGCCGCCGCAGCCTTGAAGCTTTCTTT	CASSSRRSLEAFF
few	TRBD1	TRBJ2-7	TRBV20-1	TGCAGTGCTTCTCAGGGGGCCCAGTCCGACGAGCAGTACTTC	CSASQGAQSDEQYF
many	.	TRBJ1-4	TRBV21-1	TGTGCCAGCAGCAAAGACGACAGGGTTAATGAAAAACTGTTTTTT	CASSKDDRVNEKLFF
many	.	TRBJ2-1	TRBV5-1	TGTGCCAGCAGTTTAGACAGGTATAATGAGCAGTTCTTC	CASSLDRYNEQFF
.	.	TRBJ2-7	TRBV15	TGTGCCACCAGCAGAGTATATCCTAGGGGTTCCTCCTACGAGCAGTACTTC	CATSRVYPRGSSYEQYF
.	.	TRBJ2-2	TRBV29-1	TGCAGCGTCCTGGAATCTATGAACACCGGGGAGCTGTTTTTT	CSVLESMNTGELFF
.	TRBD1	TRBJ2-5	TRBV7-3	TGTGCCAGTGGACAGGGGGCTCGGGAGACCCAGTACTTC	CASGQGARETQYF
few	.	TRBJ1-1	TRBV20-1	TGCAGTGCTAGAGATGCCAGAAAAGACACTGAAGCTTTCTTT	CSARDARKDTEAFF
.	TRBD2	TRBJ2-1	TRBV9	TGTGCCAGCAGCGTAGGCGGGGGGGCTTTAAATGAGCAGTTCTTC	CASSVGGGALNEQFF
few	.	TRBJ1-1	TRBV20-1	TGCAGTGCCCTAAGATTCCGGGCCACTGAAGCTTTCTTT	CSALRFRATEAFF
.	.	TRBJ2-7	TRBV5-1	TGCGCCAGCAGGGCCAGGGAGGTTGTCGAGCAGTACTTC	CASRAREVVEQYF
few	TRBD1	TRBJ1-2	TRBV4-1	TGCGCCAGCAGCCAGACGGACAGGGGGCGCGGGGCCTACACCTTC	CASSQTDRGRGAYTF
few	.	TRBJ2-3	TRBV7-9	TGTGCCAGCAGCTTAGCGGCGGGGATAGATACGCAGTATTTT	CASSLAAGIDTQYF
.	TRBD1	TRBJ1-2	TRBV27	TGTGCCAGCAGTGGCAACAGGGGTGGCTACACCTTC	CASSGNRGGYTF
few	.	TRBJ2-3	TRBV5-5	TGTGCCAGCAGCCCCGGACCGGGAGATACGCAGTATTTT	CASSPGPGDTQYF
.	.	TRBJ2-1	TRBV12-3/TRBV12-4	TGTGCCAGCAGAAATCCTAACAAGCCTGAGCAGTTCTTC	CASRNPNKPEQFF
few	.	TRBJ2-7	TRBV20-1	TGCAGTGCTAGCCAGGGGCGATCTAACGAGCAGTACTTC	CSASQGRSNEQYF
.	.	TRBJ1-1	TRBV2	TGTGCCAGCAGTGAAGGGCAGGGATGGGGGAACACTGAAGCTTTCTTT	CASSEGQGWGNTEAFF
.	.	TRBJ2-2	TRBV29-1	TGCAGCGTTGTTTTGGGGGGTTTCACCGGGGAGCTGTTTTTT	CSVVLGGFTGELFF
few	TRBD2	TRBJ2-7	TRBV5-1	TGCGCCAGCAGCTTGGGGACTAGCGGGTTATCCTACGAGCAGTACTTC	CASSLGTSGLSYEQYF
few	TRBD2	TRBJ2-3	TRBV20-1	TGCAGTGCTAGAGTTCTGAGCGGGGGGTACATAAATACGCAGTATTTT	CSARVLSGGYINTQYF
.	.	TRBJ2-6	TRBV4-2	TGTGCCAGCAGCCAAGTCGGAGGGGCTGGGGCCAACGTCCTGACTTTC	CASSQVGGAGANVLTF
.	TRBD2	TRBJ2-1	TRBV30	TGTGCCTGGAGTGTTAGCGGGGCGAAGCAGTTCTTC	CAWSVSGAKQFF
few	TRBD2	TRBJ2-3	TRBV20-1	TGCAGTGCTAGAGACCCAATTCCCCGCCGGGGGGGCACAGATACGCAGTATTTT	CSARDPIPRRGGTDTQYF
few	.	TRBJ2-5	TRBV6-5	TGTGCCAGCAGAAACCAAACCCAGTACTTC	CASRNQTQYF
.	TRBD1	TRBJ2-1	TRBV24-1	TGTGCCACCAGTGATTCCAACAGGGGGTACCACAATGAGCAGTTCTTC	CATSDSNRGYHNEQFF
few	.	TRBJ2-4	TRBV10-3	TGTGCCATCAGTGCTGGGGGGCTGGAGGACATTCAGTACTTC	CAISAGGLEDIQYF
.	.	TRBJ2-1	TRBV5-1	TGCGCCAGCAGCTTGTCAGGGGCCGCTTTCAATGAGCAGTTCTTC	CASSLSGAAFNEQFF
few	.	TRBJ2-7	TRBV5-1	TGCGCCAGCAGCCCCGGTGGGGGGTCGGGGGAGCAGTACTTC	CASSPGGGSGEQYF
.	TRBD1	TRBJ2-7	TRBV29-1	TGCAGCGTCCGCGACCCCCGGGACAGCCCCTACGAGCAGTACTTC	CSVRDPRDSPYEQYF
few	.	TRBJ2-2	TRBV4-2	TGTGCCAGCAGCCAAGAGCCCCCTGGACGGAACACCGGGGAGCTGTTTTTT	CASSQEPPGRNTGELFF
few	.	TRBJ1-1	TRBV29-1	TGCAGCGTTGCGTCCCCGAGGAACACTGAAGCTTTCTTT	CSVASPRNTEAFF
few	.	TRBJ2-7	TRBV12-3/TRBV12-4	TGTGCCAGCAGTTTAGCCCGGGGGAGCAGGAACGAGCAGTACTTC	CASSLARGSRNEQYF
.	.	TRBJ1-4	TRBV3-1	TGTGCCAGCAGCCAAGATCCAAATAATGAAAAACTGTTTTTT	CASSQDPNNEKLFF
many	.	TRBJ1-2	TRBV5-6	TGTGCCAGCAGCTTGGGGGGGACCGGCTATGGCTACACCTTC	CASSLGGTGYGYTF
few	.	TRBJ2-7	TRBV7-7	TGTGCCAGCAGCCCCAGAGTTGGGGGTCAGGGATCCTACGAGCAGTACTTC	CASSPRVGGQGSYEQYF
.	.	TRBJ1-5	TRBV7-9	TGTGCCAGCAGCGATGGGTCCACCCGCAATCAGCCCCAGCATTTT	CASSDGSTRNQPQHF
few	TRBD1	TRBJ2-7	TRBV9	TGTGCCAGCAGCGTACAGCCCGGGACAGGGACCTACGAGCAGTACTTC	CASSVQPGTGTYEQYF
.	.	TRBJ1-1	TRBV10-3	TGTGCCATCAGTGAGGAGAGGGGGACTGAAGCTTTCTTT	CAISEERGTEAFF
.	.	TRBJ1-5	TRBV27	TGTGCCAGCAGTTCCGTAAATAGCAATCAGCCCCAGCATTTT	CASSSVNSNQPQHF
.	.	TRBJ1-5	TRBV6-2/TRBV6-3	TGTGCCAGCAGGTCACAGGCGCCTAGCAATCAGCCCCAGCATTTT	CASRSQAPSNQPQHF